This TCR beta chain was captured in a study of response to subunit inactivated influenza vaccine listed by TCRdb under 2018. Context from the whole study: The study used deep quantitative T cell receptor repertoire profiling to track responses to a trivalent subunit inactivated influenza vaccine.

The CDR3 runs 16 amino acids, cysteine and phenylalanine included. Only the CDR3 DNA stays, 48 bases, in frame from base 1. Germline trimming amounts to 6 bases on V and 1 base on J, with 11 as the count of junction bases outside the gene matches. CDR1 and CDR2, per the germline V gene, are MDHEN and SYDVKM. Libraries were prepared through RT-PCR. The run used an Illumina HiSeq 2500. Starting from the raw public reads, TCRdb applied fastp trimming at Q25, assembled clones with MiXCR and retained in-frame beta chains. Rows are combined by CDR3 protein, so each entry shows the most common genes and DNA. The sample records around 520,000 distinct CDR3 sequences, about 25% of which are singletons. Jointly, the top ten make up approximately 2% of the sample. What the work shows at the level of the full study, not this receptor alone: The authors suggested that each seasonal influenza vaccination may recruit only a limited number of new T cells.

This clonotype appeared a single time. What antigen it recognizes has not been identified. No qualities accompany the bases; no much larger clone lies one base away. On its own, one read is weak support. This TCR was recovered from a man aged 45-60 years who received an inactivated influenza vaccine. Donor details come from another sample of the same person, matched by shared clones. The specimen comprised CD4+ T cells sorted from PBMCs, sampled around 5 days after vaccination. Recombination joined TRBV28 with TRBJ2-5; 7 of the junction bases match TRBD2. The nucleotides are TGTGCCAGCAGCCTGACTAGCTTATTAGGCCAAGAGACCCAGTACTTC. Translated, this gives CASSLTSLLGQETQYF. Beyond the CDR3, the reference TRBV28 and TRBJ2-5 genes provide the residues; the full variable domain reads: DVKVTQSSRYLVKRTGEKVFLECVQDMDHENMFWYRQDPGLGLRLIYFSYDVKMKEKGDIPEGYSVSREKKERFSLILESASTNQTSMYLCASSLTSLLGQETQYFGPGTRLLVL.